These 4 T cell receptor beta chains share one sample of origin, sequenced in a study of spatial heterogeneity in lung cancer. Whole-study findings and limits: The number of expanded tumor alpha and beta chains correlated with mutation number.

The sample's time point: sample taken at primary tumor resection. TCRdb re-analysed the 5' RACE reads in MiXCR, keeping a single row per CDR3 protein. This sample carries 4,500 to 6,500 distinct CDR3 sequences, about 5.8% of them seen once, and the ten largest clones take less than 40%. Their antigens remain unidentified. The sample here was lung tumor tissue, taken at surgery. These receptors all stem from a female donor with early-stage non-small cell lung cancer.

This clonotype was seen repeatedly, ten times or more. Being off target in a library aimed at alpha chains, this beta chain has a size of little meaning. The rearrangement joins TRBV7-3 to TRBJ2-1; 9 bases map to TRBD2. Losses at the gene ends were 5 bases for V and 3 bases for J; bases not matched to a gene: 5. The CDR3 contains 15 residues. Looked up from germline, CDR1 is SGHTA and CDR2 is FQGTGA. CDR3 DNA: TGTGCCAGCAGCCGAAAGCGGGGGGACTACAATGAGCAGTTCTTC. It is translated as CASSRKRGDYNEQFF.

With respect to this clonotype: This beta chain appears as a stray read in a library generated for alpha chains; its size is not informative. The V call is TRBV7-3, the J call TRBJ2-6; TRBD1 is a possible D gene (7 bases). Germline V gene lookup returns CDR1 SGHTA and CDR2 FQGTGA. The CDR3 totals 18 residues. V lost 2 bases and J lost 0, with 14 bases in between. The CDR3 DNA reads as TGTGCCAGCAGCTTAGGGAGGACAGGCCTCTCTGGGGCCAACGTCCTGACTTTC. Translation gives CASSLGRTGLSGANVLTF. Filled out from reference TRBV7-3 and TRBJ2-6, the complete variable domain reads GAGVSQTPSNKVTEKGKYVELRCDPISGHTALYWYRQSLGQGPEFLIYFQGTGAADDSGLPNDRFFAVRPEGSVSTLKIQRTERGDSAVYLCASSLGRTGLSGANVLTFGAGSRLTVL.

This clonotype appeared many times. A library prepared for alpha chains yielded this beta chain as an off-target read; its size is of little meaning. The chain combines TRBV19 with TRBJ2-2; tentatively, D is TRBD2 (5 bases). The CDR3 has 15 amino acids. V shed 9 bases and J shed 5 bases, with 19 bases lying between them. CDR1 and CDR2 from the germline V gene are LNHDA and SQIVND (reference sequence). The CDR3 sequence: CASCDSGLRTGELFF. In DNA, the CDR3 is TGTGCCAGCTGCGACTCGGGGTTACGAACCGGGGAGCTGTTTTTT.

This clonotype is labeled medium-sized. This beta chain is off target for a library built for alpha chains, so its abundance means little. The chain carries TRBV5-1 and TRBJ1-2, with D maybe TRBD1 (5 bases). Germline values: CDR1 SGHRS, CDR2 YFSETQ. The ends were cut back, 6 bases at V and 4 bases at J, with 16 bases in the middle. There are 14 residues in the CDR3. The chain's CDR3 is CASTQDGGAYGYTF. CDR3 bases: TGCGCCAGCACGCAAGACGGAGGGGCCTATGGCTACACCTTC.